This T cell receptor (beta chain) is from a study of glioma-infiltrating T cells. Many counts were recorded for this clonotype. The antigen remains unidentified. Findings and limits, study-wide: CDR3 overlap between tissue and blood was very small. Above-expected tissue-blood divergence occurred in all gliomas, most in low-grade ones.

Amplification of TCR alpha and beta CDR3 regions from RNA used iRepertoire nested multiplex PCR. One-step reverse transcription and amplification started from around 100-400 ng of tissue mRNA or PBMC total RNA. MiXCR, applied by TCRdb to the multiplex PCR reads, yields one record per CDR3 protein. The table lists around 190,000 distinct CDR3 sequences, over 30% of them singletons. V was cut by 0 bases and J by 3 bases, with 12 bases left in between. Germline V gives CDR1 DFQATT, CDR2 SNEGSKA (reference sequence). The CDR3 is 15 amino acids. The TCR comes from a human donor with low-grade glioma or glioblastoma, undergoing nonglioma brain surgery, or in good health (not recorded which). Sequenced input: glioma tissue, nonneoplastic brain tissue, or PBMCs (not recorded which). The V gene is TRBV20-1, the J gene TRBJ2-1; weak D call: TRBD1 (7 bases). This CDR3 reads CSARDPGDSYNEQFF. The CDR3 region has the DNA TGCAGTGCTAGAGATCCGGGGGACAGCTACAATGAGCAGTTCTTC.